This record concerns one T cell receptor beta chain sequence. The source of the sample is a study of blood T cell repertoires in COVID-19. Overall study: Spain, Italy and the United States supplied samples that represented acute and convalescent COVID-19. T cells, B-cell-depleted T cells, or PBMCs provided the cDNA or gDNA that served as material.

TCRdb's copy holds only in-frame clones and misses some; the assay was immunoSEQ multiplex PCR. The data contain under 250,000 clones, 84% of them seen just once; the ten biggest clones take up around 1.8%. V was pared by 3 bases and J by 6 bases, with 21 bases between. This CDR3 is built from 16 residues. Residents of over 20 US areas, aged 18 to 89 years, made up the participants. Cohort placement rested on clinical history that participants reported themselves. The sample was PBMCs or T cells enriched from blood (not recorded which). This sequence joins TRBV23-1 and TRBJ2-7, with D maybe TRBD1 (6 bases). TRBV23-1 is identified as an open reading frame with a role that is uncertain. This receptor was obtained from a man in his 60s who had recovered from COVID-19. The CDR3 sequence is CASSHPATGYVGEQYF. Here the CDR3 DNA reads TGCGCCAGCAGTCACCCGGCCACAGGGTACGTTGGCGAGCAGTACTTC.